These T cell receptor beta chains were read from a single sample in a study of blood T cell repertoires in COVID-19. Using immunoSEQ multiplex PCR, the repertoire was profiled, and TCRdb retains in-frame clones only, with some absent. The sample holds fewer than 300,000 clones, about 86% seen once. The sequenced sample consisted of peripheral blood. These receptors originate from a woman in her thirties with COVID-19, enrolled during active disease. CDR3s include the opening cysteine and the closing phenylalanine or tryptophan. A D gene is named only where the DNA matches it firmly. The size field is filled for only some rows; it gives once, few, many or a size class.

v_gene	j_gene	d_gene	abundance	CDR3nt	CDR3aa
TRBV7-8	TRBJ1-4	TRBD1	NA	TGTGCCAGCAGCGGGCCCGGGACAGGGCTCGTGGGGGAAAAACTGTTTTTT	CASSGPGTGLVGEKLFF
TRBV28	TRBJ1-2	NA	NA	TGTGCCAGCAGTTTACGGGTCCGCTATGGCTACACCTTC	CASSLRVRYGYTF
TRBV27	TRBJ2-1	NA	NA	TGTGCCAGCAGTTTATCGCGGTCCGGCTACAATGAGCAGTTCTTC	CASSLSRSGYNEQFF
TRBV6-2/TRBV6-3	TRBJ2-5	TRBD2	NA	TGTGCCAGCAGTTACGGAACTAGCGGGGGGTTATTGGAGACCCAGTACTTC	CASSYGTSGGLLETQYF
TRBV27	TRBJ1-2	NA	NA	TGTGCCAGCAGTTTAGCGCAGGGCTATGGCTACACCTTC	CASSLAQGYGYTF
TRBV6-5	TRBJ2-2	NA	NA	TGTGCCAGCAGCCCCTCCCCGTTCACCGGGGAGCTGTTTTTT	CASSPSPFTGELFF
TRBV5-1	TRBJ2-1	TRBD2	NA	TGCGCCAGCAGCCCCTTAGGTAGTAGCGGGAATGAGCAGTTCTTC	CASSPLGSSGNEQFF
TRBV28	TRBJ1-2	NA	NA	TGTGCCAGCACCCTGAACGGGGAGAACTATGGCTACACCTTC	CASTLNGENYGYTF
TRBV19	TRBJ1-5	NA	NA	TGTGCTTCGAGTTTCCTTTATCAGCCCCAGCATTTT	CASSFLYQPQHF
TRBV30	TRBJ1-5	TRBD1	few	TGTGCCTGGAGTCCGCGACAGGGACACAATCAGCCCCAGCATTTT	CAWSPRQGHNQPQHF
TRBV5-6	TRBJ1-1	NA	once	TGTGCCAGCAGTCAGGAGGACACTGAAGCTTTCTTT	CASSQEDTEAFF
TRBV27	TRBJ1-2	TRBD1	once	TGTGCCAGCAGTTTAGCTGCAGGGGGAGTTTATGGCTACACCTTC	CASSLAAGGVYGYTF
TRBV3-1/TRBV3-2	TRBJ2-5	TRBD2	NA	TGTGCCAGCAGCCAAGGAGGTACCGGGGGGGCACAGGAGACCCAGTACTTC	CASSQGGTGGAQETQYF
TRBV6-2/TRBV6-3	TRBJ2-2	NA	few	TGTGCCAGCAGTTTGGCGGGGGCAGTCACCGGGGAGCTGTTTTTT	CASSLAGAVTGELFF
TRBV2	TRBJ1-4	NA	NA	TGTGCCAGCAGTTTAGAAAAACTGTTTTTT	CASSLEKLFF
TRBV24-1	TRBJ1-3	NA	NA	TGTGCCACCAGTGTTCCCCCTAGAGAGTCCCCATTT	CATSVPPRESPF
TRBV5-4	TRBJ1-2	NA	NA	TGTGCCAGCAGCTTGAACCAGCGTTCCCACTATGGCTACACCTTC	CASSLNQRSHYGYTF
TRBV5-1	TRBJ1-4	NA	NA	TGCGCCAGCAGCTTGGCGGCAGGGCGTATTGAAAAACTGTTTTTT	CASSLAAGRIEKLFF
TRBV2	TRBJ2-1	NA	NA	TGTGCCAGCAGTGTCTTACAGCACAATGAGCAGTTCTTC	CASSVLQHNEQFF
TRBV5-4	TRBJ1-6	NA	NA	TGTGCCAGCGTAAGGGGGGGGACGAATTCACCCCTCCACTTT	CASVRGGTNSPLHF
TRBV2	TRBJ2-3	NA	NA	TGTGCCAGCGCTCGGGGGGACAACTTAAATTCAGATACGCAGTATTTT	CASARGDNLNSDTQYF
TRBV6-6	TRBJ2-5	TRBD1	NA	TGTGCCAGCAGTCACACCGGGACAGGGGGCCAGTACTTC	CASSHTGTGGQYF
TRBV7-8	TRBJ2-7	NA	NA	TGTGCCAGCAGCTTAAGCGGTTCCTACGAGCAGTACTTC	CASSLSGSYEQYF
TRBV19	TRBJ1-1	NA	NA	TGTGCCAGTACCGCCGTGAGGAACACTGAAGCTTTCTTT	CASTAVRNTEAFF
TRBV11-2	TRBJ1-1	TRBD1	NA	TGTGCCAGCAGCCAAAGGGACAGGGGGGACGGCACTGAAGCTTTCTTT	CASSQRDRGDGTEAFF
TRBV5-6	TRBJ1-6	NA	NA	TGTGCCAGCAGCTTGGGGTCAGGGAAAAATTCACCCCTCCACTTT	CASSLGSGKNSPLHF
TRBV2	TRBJ2-2	NA	NA	TGTGCCAGCAGTGAGACGGGGGGCCCTACCGGGGAGCTGTTTTTT	CASSETGGPTGELFF
TRBV7-7	TRBJ2-5	TRBD2	NA	TGTGCCAGCAGCTTAGGGGGACTAGCGGGAGTCGGGGAGACCCAGTACTTC	CASSLGGLAGVGETQYF
TRBV28	TRBJ2-7	TRBD1	once	TGTGCCAGCAGTGCCCCGGGACAGGGGACCTACGAGCAGTACTTC	CASSAPGQGTYEQYF
TRBV4-2	TRBJ2-2	TRBD1	NA	TGTGCCAGCAGCCAAGGACAGGGTGATGTCACCGGGGAGCTGTTTTTT	CASSQGQGDVTGELFF
TRBV4-1	TRBJ1-3	TRBD1	NA	TGCGCCAGCAGCCAAGTCGGACAGGGGCGCCATCGGGGAAACACCATATATTTT	CASSQVGQGRHRGNTIYF
TRBV4-1	TRBJ2-1	TRBD2	NA	TGCGCCAGCAGCCATCTCCTAGCGGGGGGCGCCCATGAGCAGTTCTTC	CASSHLLAGGAHEQFF
TRBV5-1	TRBJ1-1	NA	NA	TGCGCCAGCAGCTCTGGAATGGGAGGAGGTGTCACTGAAGCTTTCTTT	CASSSGMGGGVTEAFF
TRBV4-1	TRBJ1-1	TRBD1	NA	TGCGCCAGCAGCCGGGCCGACCTACAGGGGGGTTTCACTGAAGCTTTCTTT	CASSRADLQGGFTEAFF
TRBV2	TRBJ1-1	TRBD1	NA	TGTGCCAGCAGCGCAGGGGGCGTTGGAAACACTGAAGCTTTCTTT	CASSAGGVGNTEAFF
TRBV27	TRBJ2-1	TRBD2	once	TGTGCCAGCACCTTGGGGGGGGTCTACAATGAGCAGTTCTTC	CASTLGGVYNEQFF
TRBV2	TRBJ1-1	NA	NA	TGTGCCAGCAGTGATGGGGGGGACGTCTCGAACACTGAAGCTTTCTTT	CASSDGGDVSNTEAFF
TRBV5-4	TRBJ2-1	TRBD2	NA	TGTGCCAGCAGCTGGAGCGGGGGGGCGGATGAGCAGTTCTTC	CASSWSGGADEQFF
TRBV28	TRBJ2-3	TRBD2	NA	TGTGCCAGCAGTTTGGGAGGGGCGGGCCATACGCAGTATTTT	CASSLGGAGHTQYF
TRBV27	TRBJ2-3	TRBD2	once	TGTGCCAGCAGCTCCTTAGCGGGGGGGCCGCGGGATACGCAGTATTTT	CASSSLAGGPRDTQYF
TRBV3-1/TRBV3-2	TRBJ2-5	TRBD1	NA	TGTGCCAGCAGCCGCCTGGGACAGGGGCGCGGGGAGACCCAGTACTTC	CASSRLGQGRGETQYF
TRBV11-3	TRBJ2-7	NA	NA	TGTGCCAGCAGCTTAGGATTGCGGAGCGAGCAGTACTTC	CASSLGLRSEQYF
TRBV5-4	TRBJ2-5	NA	NA	TGTGCCAGCAGCTTCTACTCCACGGAGACCCAGTACTTC	CASSFYSTETQYF
TRBV28	TRBJ2-4	NA	NA	TGTGCCAGCAGTCCACAGACAGTCAGGGATAAGGGGCTAGCCAAAAACATTCAGTACTTC	CASSPQTVRDKGLAKNIQYF
TRBV5-4	TRBJ2-5	TRBD1	NA	TGTGCCAGCAGACAGGGGGCGAATGAAGAGACCCAGTACTTC	CASRQGANEETQYF
TRBV19	TRBJ2-7	NA	NA	TGTGCCAGTAGTATCCGCTGGGGGACTTTGAACTCCTACGAGCAGTACTTC	CASSIRWGTLNSYEQYF
TRBV2	TRBJ1-2	TRBD1	NA	TGTGCCAGCAGTCCCCACCAGGGACAGGCTACATATGGCTACACCTTC	CASSPHQGQATYGYTF
TRBV11-1	TRBJ2-2	NA	few	TGTGCCAGCAGCGCTAGGCCAGGGGTCTTTACCGGGGAGCTGTTTTTT	CASSARPGVFTGELFF
TRBV5-1	TRBJ2-7	NA	NA	TGCGCCAGCAGCTTGGGTGACAGGGAGGTGAGGAACGAGCAGTACTTC	CASSLGDREVRNEQYF